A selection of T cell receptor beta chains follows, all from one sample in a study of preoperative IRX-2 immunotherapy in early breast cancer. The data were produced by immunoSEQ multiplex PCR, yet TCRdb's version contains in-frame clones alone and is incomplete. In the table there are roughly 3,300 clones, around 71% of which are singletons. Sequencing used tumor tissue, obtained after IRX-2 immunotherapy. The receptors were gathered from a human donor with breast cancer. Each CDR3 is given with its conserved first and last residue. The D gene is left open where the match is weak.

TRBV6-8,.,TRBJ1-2,CASSYGPTPDYGYTF
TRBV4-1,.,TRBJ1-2,CASSGGANYGYTF
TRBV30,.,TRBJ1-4,CAWSVRGTNQEKLFF
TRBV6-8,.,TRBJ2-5,CASSAGTEEETQYF
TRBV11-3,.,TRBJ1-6,CASRPTVSLASPLHF
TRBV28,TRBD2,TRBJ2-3,CASSLSYSSTSGRTDTQYF
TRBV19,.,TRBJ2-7,CASSPRWRTYEQYF
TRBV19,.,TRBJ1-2,CASSIVPDLYGYTF
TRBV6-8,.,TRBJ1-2,CASSVNEQGSNYGYTF
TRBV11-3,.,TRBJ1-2,CASSPGRGGYGYTF
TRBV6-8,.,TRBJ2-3,CASSMTPVRDTQYF
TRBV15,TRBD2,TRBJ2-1,CATSRGLADKSSYNEQFF
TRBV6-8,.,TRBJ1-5,CASRPGGSRPFSNQPQHF
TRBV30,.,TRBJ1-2,CAWSVQGAGYGYTF
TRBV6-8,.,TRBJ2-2,CASSGEVNTGELFF
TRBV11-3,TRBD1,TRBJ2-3,CASSRRGQGGDTQYF
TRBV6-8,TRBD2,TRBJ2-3,CAIRGLATDTQYF